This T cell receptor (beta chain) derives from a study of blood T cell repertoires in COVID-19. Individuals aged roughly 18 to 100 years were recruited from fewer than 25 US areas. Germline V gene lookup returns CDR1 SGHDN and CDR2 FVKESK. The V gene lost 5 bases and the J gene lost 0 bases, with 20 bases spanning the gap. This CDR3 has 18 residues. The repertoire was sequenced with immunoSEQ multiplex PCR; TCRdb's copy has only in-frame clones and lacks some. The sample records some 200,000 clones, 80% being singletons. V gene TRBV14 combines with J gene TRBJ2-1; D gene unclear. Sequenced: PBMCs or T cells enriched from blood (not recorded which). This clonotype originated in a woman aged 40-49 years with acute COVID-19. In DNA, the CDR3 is TGTGCCAGCAGCGGCGGTTCGCTTAGTTTCAGCTCCTACAATGAGCAGTTCTTC. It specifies CASSGGSLSFSSYNEQFF. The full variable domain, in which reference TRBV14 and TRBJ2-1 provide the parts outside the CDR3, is EAGVTQFPSHSVIEKGQTVTLRCDPISGHDNLYWYRRVMGKEIKFLLHFVKESKQDESGMPNNRFLAERTGGTYSTLKVQPAELEDSGVYFCASSGGSLSFSSYNEQFFGPGTRLTVL.